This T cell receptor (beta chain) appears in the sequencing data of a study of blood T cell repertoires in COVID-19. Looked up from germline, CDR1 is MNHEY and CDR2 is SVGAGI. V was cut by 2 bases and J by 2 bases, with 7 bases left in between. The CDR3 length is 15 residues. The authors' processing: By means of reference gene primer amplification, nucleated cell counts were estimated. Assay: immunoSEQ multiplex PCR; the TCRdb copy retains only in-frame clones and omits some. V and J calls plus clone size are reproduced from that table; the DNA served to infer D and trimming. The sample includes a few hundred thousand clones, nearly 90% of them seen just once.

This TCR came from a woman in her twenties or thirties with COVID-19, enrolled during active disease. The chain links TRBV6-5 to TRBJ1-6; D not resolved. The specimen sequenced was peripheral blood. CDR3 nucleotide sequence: TGTGCCAGCAGTTACCGAGTAGCCTATAATTCACCCCTCCACTTT. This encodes CASSYRVAYNSPLHF.